This entry lists 2 T cell receptor beta chains sequenced from one sample in a study of identical twins. MiXCR, run by TCRdb on the 5' RACE reads, gives a single entry per CDR3 protein. The profile covers just under 650,000 distinct CDR3 sequences, with 7% to 7.5% appearing a single time and roughly 1.6% taken by the ten largest. The same data also went into a second study, on yellow fever vaccine responses in identical twins.

Sample: PBMCs. The source is a woman in her late teens or twenties in good health.

At least ten counts were recorded for this clonotype. The rearrangement uses TRBV6-1 and TRBJ1-2; the D gene is possibly TRBD1 (5 bases). This CDR3 has 12 residues. With 8 bases removed from V and 4 bases from J, the gap between germline ends came to 11 bases. Germline CDR1 reads MNHNS; CDR2 reads SASEGT. This chain's CDR3 is CASADRTYGYTF. DNA for the CDR3: TGTGCCAGCGCCGACAGAACCTATGGCTACACCTTC.

This clonotype was seen a handful of times. The chain joins TRBV25-1 to TRBJ1-2; 7 positions match TRBD1. The germline V gene encodes CDR1 MGHDK and CDR2 SYGVNS. The J segment lost 6 bases and the V segment lost 6 bases, leaving 7 bases of the junction unmatched. The CDR3 loop spans 13 amino acids. CDR3 nucleotide sequence: TGTGCCAGCAGCTCCATAGGACAGGATGGCTACACCTTC. Translated: CASSSIGQDGYTF.